The clone carrying this T cell receptor (beta chain) was detected a few times. Its target is unknown. Possible read error: a much larger clone is one base away. Using a J-beta primer mix together with a sample-barcoded 5' primer, a second PCR was run for roughly 6 to 11 cycles. A tag from a template-switch adaptor with 12 random nucleotides marked each cDNA molecule. TCRdb re-analysed the 5' RACE reads in MiXCR, keeping a single row per CDR3 protein. This sample carries hundreds of thousands of distinct CDR3 sequences, roughly 30% of them seen once, and the ten largest clones take 15%. The study recruited healthy Caucasian donors from Russia who were aged roughly 6 to 95. The sample originates from a study of blood T cells in healthy people across ages. Study results and limitations: More naive CD4+ cells and higher diversity were found in long-lived than in aged donors.

Trimming at V came to 3 bases and at J to 11 bases, leaving 11 bases not matched to a gene. The V gene's germline CDR1 is SQVTM and CDR2 ANQGSEA. CDR3 length: 13 residues. This TCR was sampled from a woman of 80 years or more in good health. The V call is TRBV29-1, the J call TRBJ2-5; 8 positions match TRBD2. Source material: blood. The CDR3 nucleotides read TGCAGCGTTGACGGGGGGGGCCACAATGAGCAGTACTTC. It encodes CSVDGGGHNEQYF. The full variable domain, in which reference TRBV29-1 and TRBJ2-5 provide the parts outside the CDR3, is SAVISQKPSRDICQRGTSLTIQCQVDSQVTMMFWYRQQPGQSLTLIATANQGSEATYESGFVIDKFPISRPNLTFSTLTVSNMSPEDSSIYLCSVDGGGHNEQYFGPGTRLLVL.